This T cell receptor beta chain appears in the sequencing data of a study of beta chain features in type 1 diabetes (dated by TCRdb to between 2017 and 2018). Turning to the overall study: Patients and healthy donors did not differ in mean age, gender distribution, total cell number or subset yield. A total of 90 million to 140 million sorted cells were examined across all samples, and RNA yield correlated strongly with the number of cells per subset. In the study, TCRB repertoires of sorted circulating CD4+ T cell subsets from recently diagnosed type 1 diabetes patients were compared with those of matched healthy donors. Whereas all 30 or so donors provided naive and central memory subsets, regulatory and stem cell-like memory subsets were isolated from just 8 patients and about 8 healthy donors.

Clipping removes 7 bases from V and 0 bases from J, with 7 as the unmatched junction base count. Per the germline V gene, SNHLY is the CDR1 and FYNNEI is the CDR2. From the cysteine up to the phenylalanine, the CDR3 has a length of 17 residues. The retained sequence is limited to the CDR3, 51 bases, with the frame set at the first base. Results and caveats for the whole study, not just this receptor: Because cDNA was sequenced instead of genomic DNA, highly expressing activated cells could be over-represented, though the groups showed no difference in activation or CD3 levels. At VDJ recombination sites, type 1 diabetes patients had fewer insertions and more deleted nucleotides, which implies abnormalities in thymic rearrangement. Naive, central memory and regulatory TCRB repertoires appeared to be more similar among patients than among healthy donors. Because small numbers of individuals were included in the HLA sub-analyses, any influence of HLA type on TCRB rearrangement was left unresolved. PCR may preferentially amplify shorter templates, but because patient and control samples were amplified and corrected together, any resulting skew would affect both groups equally. A moderate but significant shortening of TCRB CDR3 length was observed in type 1 diabetes patients in all four CD4+ subsets.

A single peripheral blood draw of about 116 mL on average was collected from each donor into heparinised tubes. A BD FACSAria II and a panel including CD45RO, CCR7, CD25, CD127, CD95 and CD27 were used to sort naive, central memory, regulatory and stem cell-like memory CD4+ T cells. Purity was above 95% for every sorted population. PBMCs were separated immediately by Lymphoprep density gradient centrifugation and were stained directly, without being cultured. To minimize batch effects, samples were stained and sorted in pairs, one healthy donor with one patient per experiment. For this clone: Its antigen has not been determined. The input lacks base qualities; no much larger clone sits a single base away.

The entire isolated RNA was reverse transcribed using the High Capacity cDNA Reverse Transcription Kit, and thus expressed TCRB transcripts were sequenced. Naive, central memory and regulatory T cell samples underwent deep immunoSEQ sequencing, averaging roughly 3.5 million total reads per sample. Sorted cells were lysed in RLT buffer and RNA was extracted with DNase-treated RNeasy Micro or Mini kits, depending on cell number. To prevent cross-contamination, each cell subset was processed individually, whereas patient and healthy donor samples were processed jointly. The immunoSEQ multiplex PCR was used to amplify TCRB sequences from cDNA, generating 87-bp fragments that spanned the CDR3 region. Amplicons were sequenced on the Illumina HiSeq platform. Turning to the authors' computational methods: PCR bias was computationally corrected using synthetic template baselines, reads within Hamming distance 2 were collapsed, and singletons that could not be merged were discarded. Reads were aligned against IMGT to assign V, D and J genes, CDR3 length and insertions or deletions at six rearrangement sites. Within each subset, clonotype counts were normalized to sorted cell number, and only after that were true diversity and Gini coefficients computed with the tcR R package. Repertoire sharing was quantified using the overlap coefficient calculated on TCRB nucleotide sequences. As a proxy for the pre-selection repertoire, out-of-frame TCRB sequences from naive cells were analyzed. The table comes from immuneACCESS by way of TCRdb, which keeps in-frame sequences with V and J called. Part of the clones is missing from these tables; in studies checked, under half for an unresolved V gene and the rest for unknown reasons. V and J calls and clone size follow that table, whereas D and trimming were derived from the DNA. The table for this sample lists 390,000 or so clones; approximately 15% of them were counted only once. The ten largest clones add up to roughly 0.033% of the sample.

This clonotype originated in a man in his thirties or forties in good health. The chain is made from TRBV2 and TRBJ2-6; 9 bases in the middle match TRBD2. Sequences were obtained from naive CD4+ T cells from blood. The cell subset or site label, as the study defines it: true naive CD4+ T cells. The CDR3 is CASTKTSGNSGANVLTF. DNA sequence: TGTGCCAGCACCAAGACTAGCGGCAACTCTGGGGCCAACGTCCTGACTTTC.